This TCR beta chain was observed in a study of blood T cell repertoires in COVID-19. Overall study: COVID-19 samples, acute and convalescent, were from the United States, Italy and Spain.

While infection was still active, Seattle patients were enrolled and then followed longitudinally. Authors' analysis steps: Nucleated cell number was recorded as an estimate derived from reference gene primer amplification. Produced via immunoSEQ multiplex PCR; TCRdb's table is partial and in-frame only. V and J calls and clone size are given by that table; D and trimming were obtained from the DNA. The sample records 85,000 to 100,000 clones, roughly 88% being singletons. Losses at the gene ends were 5 bases for V and 1 base for J; bases not matched to a gene: 6. The germline V gene has CDR1 LGHDT and CDR2 YNNKEL (reference sequence). The CDR3 runs to 15 residues.

The source is a man aged 45-65 years with COVID-19, enrolled during active disease. Sequenced sample: peripheral blood. The chain uses TRBV3-1 (or the pseudogene TRBV3-2) and TRBJ1-2; 8 bases agree with TRBD1. CDR3 in amino acids: CASSYRGAYNYGYTF. DNA for the CDR3: TGTGCCAGCAGCTACAGGGGGGCCTATAACTATGGCTACACCTTC.